The 19 T cell receptor beta chains given below trace back to one sample, sequenced in a study of cytomegalovirus exposure and HLA in healthy donors. The PCR ran on 60 Vbeta and 13 Jbeta primers. The method was immunoSEQ multiplex PCR; TCRdb's version includes in-frame clones alone and lacks a portion of them. The sample consists of 150,000 or so clones, approximately 77% of them appearing once. Material: PBMCs. These receptors were obtained from a male donor in good health and CMV-seronegative.

This clone occurred once. The chain recombines TRBV5-1 with TRBJ2-7; 7 nucleotides agree with TRBD1. The CDR3 spans 15 residues. After removal of 0 bases from V and 2 bases from J, the junction contained 5 bases not matched to a gene. Germline-derived CDR1 and CDR2 are SGHRS and YFSETQ. This chain's CDR3 is CASSLVLDRTYEQYF. The CDR3 coding sequence is TGCGCCAGCAGCTTGGTGCTGGACAGGACCTACGAGCAGTACTTC.

The CDR3 sequence: CASTPRAQGRGEKLFF. The CDR3 DNA reads TGTGCCAGTACCCCAAGGGCTCAGGGTCGCGGCGAAAAACTGTTTTTT. V gene TRBV19 combines with J gene TRBJ1-4, with D possibly matching TRBD1 (5 bases). Germline CDR1 and CDR2: LNHDA and SQIVND (reference sequence). The CDR3 consists of 16 residues. The V end lost 7 bases, the J end lost 8 bases, and 23 bases lay between the germline ends. The entire variable domain, with the rest obtained from reference TRBV19 and TRBJ1-4, is as follows: DGGITQSPKYLFRKEGQNVTLSCEQNLNHDAMYWYRQDPGQGLRLIYYSQIVNDFQKGDIAEGYSVSREKKESFPLTVTSAQKNPTAFYLCASTPRAQGRGEKLFFGSGTQLSVL.

The chain carries TRBV9 and TRBJ2-7; tentative D call: TRBD1 (6 bases). CDR3 length: 13 residues. The germline CDR1 and CDR2 sequences are SGDLS and YYNGEE. Trimming cost V 1 base and J 5 bases, with 10 bases left between them. The CDR3 loop is CASSVRQGNEQYF. The CDR3 DNA reads as TGTGCCAGCAGCGTAAGGCAGGGGAACGAGCAGTACTTC.

The chain couples TRBV5-6 to TRBJ2-5, with 7 bases identical to TRBD1. The J segment lost 4 bases and the V segment lost 4 bases, leaving 7 bases of the junction unmatched. Germline lookup yields CDR1 SGHDT and CDR2 YYEEEE. This CDR3 is built from 14 residues. The CDR3 DNA sequence: TGTGCCAGCAGCCGTGATACAGGGGTAGAGACCCAGTACTTC. This gives the protein CASSRDTGVETQYF.

The chain is built from TRBV5-1 and TRBJ2-2, with TRBD2 identical over 10 bases. CDR3 length: 14 amino acids. V was clipped by 6 bases and J by 6 bases; unmatched bases: 5. Germline V gene lookup returns CDR1 SGHRS and CDR2 YFSETQ. DNA of the CDR3: TGCGCCAGCAAATTAGCGGGAGGACCCGGGGAGCTGTTTTTT. It codes for CASKLAGGPGELFF.

The chain links TRBV9 to TRBJ1-6, with a weak D call TRBD1 (5 bases). The germline V gene encodes CDR1 SGDLS and CDR2 YYNGEE. V was cut by 2 bases and J by 10 bases, with 10 bases left in between. The CDR3 runs 13 residues. CDR3 DNA: TGTGCCAGCAGCGTTTCGCAGGGCTCACCCCTCCACTTT. It codes for CASSVSQGSPLHF.

This chain links TRBV19 with TRBJ1-3, with 7 positions matching TRBD1. V shed 10 bases, J shed 4 bases, and the junction held 7 bases outside the gene matches. Germline V gene data show CDR1 as LNHDA and CDR2 as SQIVND (reference sequence). The CDR3 extends over 13 amino acids. CDR3 nucleotide sequence: TGTGCCACGAAAAGGACAGGCGGAAACACCATATATTTT. As protein: CATKRTGGNTIYF.

The CDR3 is CASSQATSGGYEQYF. The CDR3 DNA reads TGTGCCAGCAGCCAGGCAACTAGCGGGGGCTACGAGCAGTACTTC. The J gene is TRBJ2-7, the V gene TRBV4-2; 11 bases line up with TRBD2. The CDR3 is 15 amino acids. In germline, CDR1 is LGHNA, CDR2 YNFKEQ. The V segment lost 3 bases and the J segment 3 bases; nucleotides outside the gene matches: 4.

The chain couples TRBV6-5 to TRBJ1-5; 7 bases fit TRBD1. J gave up 11 bases and V 6 bases, and 7 bases lay outside the gene matches. The CDR3 spans 12 residues. Germline V CDR1 and CDR2: MNHEY, SVGAGI. The CDR3 is CASSSPGGAQHF. The CDR3 DNA sequence: TGTGCCAGCAGCTCCCCAGGGGGAGCCCAGCATTTT.

There are a few counts of this clone. V is TRBV19 and J is TRBJ1-6; D unresolved. Germline lookup yields CDR1 LNHDA and CDR2 SQIVND (reference sequence). The CDR3 extends over 16 amino acids. Trimming took 6 bases from V and 10 from J, leaving 22 bases between them. This CDR3 is CASSLFLTLGESPLHF. The CDR3, as DNA: TGTGCCAGTAGCCTATTCCTTACCTTGGGAGAGTCACCCCTCCACTTT. The variable domain in full, completed from reference TRBV19 and TRBJ1-6, reads DGGITQSPKYLFRKEGQNVTLSCEQNLNHDAMYWYRQDPGQGLRLIYYSQIVNDFQKGDIAEGYSVSREKKESFPLTVTSAQKNPTAFYLCASSLFLTLGESPLHFGNGTRLTVT.

The gene calls are TRBV4-1 and TRBJ2-7; 9 bases fit TRBD1. The germline V gene has CDR1 MGHRA and CDR2 YSYEKL. V was pared by 3 bases and J by 4 bases, with 10 bases of the junction left unmatched. The CDR3 covers 16 residues. In DNA, the CDR3 is TGCGCCAGCAGCCAGCAACCGGGACAGGGTAGTTACGAGCAGTACTTC. This encodes CASSQQPGQGSYEQYF.

This clone was seen more than once but under ten times. The chain joins TRBV28 to TRBJ1-2; 7 bases map to TRBD1. V shed 5 bases, J shed 8 bases, and the junction held 14 bases outside the gene matches. The CDR3 covers 15 residues. Germline loops: CDR1 MDHEN, CDR2 SYDVKM. The CDR3 protein is CASSASSTGFSGYTF. CDR3 DNA: TGTGCCAGCAGTGCATCCTCGACAGGGTTTTCGGGCTACACCTTC.

The chain uses TRBV14 and TRBJ2-5, with 7 bases fitting TRBD1. The J call is uncertain, as TRBJ2-7 better fits the DNA end. The CDR3 totals 15 residues. CDR1 SGHDN and CDR2 FVKESK come from the germline V gene. The CDR3 coding sequence is TGTGCCAGCAGCCCCCGACAGGGTCCCTCCTACGAGCAGTACTTC. Protein: CASSPRQGPSYEQYF.

The chain has TRBV4-2 and TRBJ2-7, with D perhaps matching TRBD2 (5 bases). V lost 0 bases, J lost 6 bases, and 12 bases lay in between. Germline loops: CDR1 LGHNA, CDR2 YNFKEQ. The CDR3 is 14 residues long. CDR3 in amino acids: CASSQETGSFEQYF. In DNA form, the CDR3 reads TGTGCCAGCAGCCAAGAGACGGGAAGTTTCGAGCAGTACTTC.

The chain recombines TRBV19 with TRBJ2-5; 12 bases fit TRBD1. The trim removed 4 bases at V and 5 bases at J, leaving 8 bases unmatched. The CDR3 contains 16 residues. CDR1 is LNHDA and CDR2 is SQIVND in the germline V gene (reference sequence). CDR3 amino acids: CASSNPGQGAEETQYF. DNA for the CDR3: TGTGCCAGTAGTAATCCGGGACAGGGGGCCGAGGAGACCCAGTACTTC.

This clone was observed a single time. J is TRBJ1-1 and V is TRBV11-2; D is uncertain. The germline V and J ends were trimmed by 1 base and 7 bases, with 19 bases remaining between them. From germline, CDR1 is SGHAT and CDR2 FQNNGV. There are 16 residues in the CDR3. CDR3 sequence reads: CASSLVSTSFGGEAFF. The CDR3 nucleotides read TGTGCCAGCAGCTTAGTATCGACCTCCTTTGGCGGTGAAGCTTTCTTT. The whole variable domain, remainder taken from reference TRBV11-2 and TRBJ1-1, is EAGVAQSPRYKIIEKRQSVAFWCNPISGHATLYWYQQILGQGPKLLIQFQNNGVVDDSQLPKDRFSAERLKGVDSTLKIQPAKLEDSAVYLCASSLVSTSFGGEAFFGQGTRLTVV.

This sequence joins TRBV9 and TRBJ2-2; no clear D gene. Per germline, CDR1 SGDLS and CDR2 YYNGEE. The CDR3 has 14 amino acids. V dropped 6 bases and J dropped 4 bases, with 13 bases sitting between them. The CDR3 sequence is CASNPTVGTGELFF. The CDR3 region has the DNA TGTGCCAGCAATCCCACGGTTGGCACCGGGGAGCTGTTTTTT.

The CDR3 here is CASSDDRGRSGELFF. Here the CDR3 DNA reads TGTGCCAGCAGTGATGACAGGGGGCGCTCCGGGGAGCTGTTTTTT. The chain uses TRBV25-1 and TRBJ2-2, with 10 nucleotides matching TRBD1. CDR3 size: 15 residues. Germline trimming cut 3 bases from V and 6 bases from J; bases unmatched to any gene: 4. The V gene's germline CDR1 is MGHDK and CDR2 SYGVNS.

CDR3 amino acids: CASSLRGIWREDTYSYNEQFF. The CDR3 DNA follows: TGTGCCAGCAGTTTACGGGGGATTTGGCGGGAGGATACCTATTCCTACAATGAGCAGTTCTTC. This chain joins TRBV27 and TRBJ2-1; TRBD2 aligns across 8 bases. The CDR3 runs to 21 residues. V was pared by 2 bases and J by 1 base, with 19 bases of the junction left unmatched. Germline V gives CDR1 MNHEY, CDR2 SMNVEV (reference sequence).